These T cell receptor beta chains were read from a single sample in a study of blood T cell repertoires in COVID-19. Profiling relied on immunoSEQ multiplex PCR, and the TCRdb table lists in-frame clones only, not all of them. The sample has some 87,000 clones, 80% to 90% seen once; the top ten hold 4.2%. The material sequenced was peripheral blood. All receptors come from a human donor with COVID-19, enrolled during active disease. The donor label of this sample is uncertain. The CDR3 runs from the conserved cysteine through the conserved F or W. A D gene is named only where the DNA matches it firmly. Not every row has a clone size; where given, it reads once, few, many or a size class.

abundance	d_gene	v_gene	j_gene	CDR3nt	CDR3aa
NA	NA	TRBV12-3/TRBV12-4	TRBJ1-1	TGTGCCAGCAGTCGTGGACAGTCGCAAGCTTTCTTT	CASSRGQSQAFF
once	NA	TRBV11-2	TRBJ1-4	TGTGCCAGCAGCTTATTGAGAATGGAAAAACTGTTTTTT	CASSLLRMEKLFF
NA	NA	TRBV19	TRBJ1-3	TGTGCCAGTAGTGTCCTGGGCGGGGACGGAAACACCATATATTTT	CASSVLGGDGNTIYF
NA	NA	TRBV3-1/TRBV3-2	TRBJ1-1	TGTGCCAGCAGCCAAGATGCAAGCAGGGGCACTGAAGCTTTCTTT	CASSQDASRGTEAFF
NA	TRBD1	TRBV9	TRBJ1-5	TGTGCCAGCAGCGCGGGACAGGGGGCGAGCGGCAATCAGCCCCAGCATTTT	CASSAGQGASGNQPQHF
NA	NA	TRBV20-1	TRBJ2-5	TGCAGTGCTGAGGGTAGAGAGACCCAGTACTTC	CSAEGRETQYF
NA	TRBD2	TRBV10-1	TRBJ2-3	TGCGCCAGCAGCGGACTAGTCACAGATACGCAGTATTTT	CASSGLVTDTQYF
NA	NA	TRBV29-1	TRBJ2-7	TGCAGCGTTTCCAACAGGTTCTCCTACGAGCAGTACTTC	CSVSNRFSYEQYF
NA	TRBD1	TRBV19	TRBJ2-7	TGTGCCAGTAGCCCACCGGGACAGGGGACCTACGAGCAGTACTTC	CASSPPGQGTYEQYF
NA	TRBD2	TRBV10-3	TRBJ2-1	TGTGCCACAAGCGGGGAGGTCTACAATGAGCAGTTCTTC	CATSGEVYNEQFF
NA	TRBD1	TRBV5-5	TRBJ1-4	TGTGCCAGCAGCTTTTCCGGGACAGAGGGTGAAAAACTGTTTTTT	CASSFSGTEGEKLFF
NA	NA	TRBV6-5	TRBJ1-2	TGTGCCAGCAGTTACTCGGCAGGGTGGAAAGGCTACACCTTC	CASSYSAGWKGYTF
NA	TRBD1	TRBV5-1	TRBJ1-4	TGCGCCAGCGTAAAGGGACAGAGTAATGAAAAACTGTTTTTT	CASVKGQSNEKLFF
NA	NA	TRBV6-5	TRBJ1-1	TGTGCCAGCAGCGGATACAGGAACACTGAAGCTTTCTTT	CASSGYRNTEAFF
NA	NA	TRBV9	TRBJ2-5	TGTGCCAGCAGCGTCTCGGGGAGGAGCCAAGAGACCCAGTACTTC	CASSVSGRSQETQYF
NA	NA	TRBV6-5	TRBJ1-1	TGTGCCAGCAGTTCTCATTGGGGGGGGGACACTGAAGCTTTCTTT	CASSSHWGGDTEAFF
once	TRBD1	TRBV20-1	TRBJ1-2	TGCAGTGGGGGACAGGGTGGTGGCTACACCTTC	CSGGQGGGYTF
NA	TRBD2	TRBV5-1	TRBJ2-7	TGCGCCAGCAGCTGGGGCGATGGACTAGCGGGGAGGAGCTCCTACGAGCAGTACTTC	CASSWGDGLAGRSSYEQYF
NA	NA	TRBV18	TRBJ1-4	TGTGCCAGCTCACCACTGCAGTCTAATGAAAAACTGTTTTTT	CASSPLQSNEKLFF
once	NA	TRBV29-1	TRBJ2-3	TGCAGCGCCGGGTCGCCAGATACGCAGTATTTT	CSAGSPDTQYF
NA	TRBD1	TRBV6-5	TRBJ2-7	TGTGCCAGCAGGGTGACAGGGTTCTCCGACGAGCAGTACTTC	CASRVTGFSDEQYF
NA	TRBD1	TRBV10-3	TRBJ2-7	TGTGCCATCAGTCCATCAGGGACAGGGGAGTACGAGCAGTACTTC	CAISPSGTGEYEQYF
NA	TRBD1	TRBV19	TRBJ1-6	TGTGCCAGTAGTTTGCGGACAGGTCGTAATTCACCCCTCCACTTT	CASSLRTGRNSPLHF
NA	TRBD2	TRBV5-1	TRBJ2-5	TGCGCCAGCAGCTCCGGCCCAGCGGGAGCCCAAGAGACCCAGTACTTC	CASSSGPAGAQETQYF
NA	TRBD2	TRBV5-1	TRBJ2-1	TGCGCCAGCAGCTTGGGCGGGGGACCATACAATGAGCAGTTCTTC	CASSLGGGPYNEQFF
NA	NA	TRBV20-1	TRBJ1-1	TGCAGTGCTAGTCTCCCTCCTGAAGCTTTCTTT	CSASLPPEAFF
once	NA	TRBV12-2	TRBJ1-5	TGTGCAAGTCGCTCGTTTCGAGAGGGACAGCCCCAGCATTTT	CASRSFREGQPQHF
once	TRBD2	TRBV2	TRBJ2-1	TGTGCCAGCAGTTACACTAGCGGGGGATACAATGAGCAGTTCTTC	CASSYTSGGYNEQFF
NA	NA	TRBV5-1	TRBJ2-1	TGCGCCAGCAGCTTAACCCTGTCAGCAGGGGTCGATGAGCAGTTCTTC	CASSLTLSAGVDEQFF